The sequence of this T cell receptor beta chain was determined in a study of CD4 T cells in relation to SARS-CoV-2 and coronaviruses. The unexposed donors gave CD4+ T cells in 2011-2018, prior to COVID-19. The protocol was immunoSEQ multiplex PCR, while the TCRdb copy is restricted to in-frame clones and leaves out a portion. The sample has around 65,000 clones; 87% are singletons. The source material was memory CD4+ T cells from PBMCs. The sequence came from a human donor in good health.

CDR3: CSARDPNSLHF. For the CDR3, the DNA is TGCAGTGCTAGAGATCCCAATTCCCTCCACTTT. The chain couples TRBV20-1 to TRBJ1-6; D gene uncertain. Germline values: CDR1 DFQATT, CDR2 SNEGSKA (reference sequence). Trimming took off 0 bases at V and 14 bases at J, with 8 bases between the two ends. The CDR3 runs 11 residues.